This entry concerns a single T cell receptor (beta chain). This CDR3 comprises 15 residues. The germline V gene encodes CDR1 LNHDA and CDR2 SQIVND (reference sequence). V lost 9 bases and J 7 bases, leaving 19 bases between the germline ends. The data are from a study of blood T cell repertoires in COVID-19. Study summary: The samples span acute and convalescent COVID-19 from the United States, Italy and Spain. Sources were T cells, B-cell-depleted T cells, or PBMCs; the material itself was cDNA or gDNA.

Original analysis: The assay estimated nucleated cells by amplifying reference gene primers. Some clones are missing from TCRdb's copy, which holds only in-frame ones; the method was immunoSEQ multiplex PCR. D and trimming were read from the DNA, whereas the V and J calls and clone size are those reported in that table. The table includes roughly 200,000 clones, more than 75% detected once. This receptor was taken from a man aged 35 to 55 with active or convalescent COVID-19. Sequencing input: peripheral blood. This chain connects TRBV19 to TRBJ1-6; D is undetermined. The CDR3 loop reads CASELSPGSNSPLHF. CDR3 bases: TGTGCCAGCGAATTGTCGCCGGGGTCCAATTCACCCCTCCACTTT.